These 30 T cell receptor beta chains were sequenced from one sample in a study of T cell clones after liver transplantation. Measured with immunoSEQ multiplex PCR; TCRdb has only the in-frame clones, and not every one. The sample yields under 150,000 clones, 90% seen once. The specimen was CD4+ T cells from blood, collected 12 months after liver transplant. The receptors originated from a human patient who received a liver transplant. The graft donor may have given rise to some T cells.

This chain uses TRBV7-2 with TRBJ2-7; unclear D gene. The CDR3 runs to 15 residues. V was trimmed by 2 bases and J by 0 bases, leaving 11 bases between them. Germline loops: CDR1 SGHTA, CDR2 FQGNSA. As DNA, the CDR3 is TGTGCCAGCAGCTTACCGCCACCATCCTCCTACGAGCAGTACTTC. Its translation: CASSLPPPSSYEQYF.

J is TRBJ2-5 and V is TRBV6-5; D perhaps matches TRBD1 (6 bases). The CDR3 runs to 13 residues. Looked up from germline, CDR1 is MNHEY and CDR2 is SVGAGI. The ends were cut back, 5 bases at V and 1 base at J, with 8 bases in the middle. The CDR3 loop is CASSTGLQETQYF. The CDR3 bases are TGTGCCAGCAGTACAGGGCTCCAAGAGACCCAGTACTTC.

The rearrangement links TRBV21-1 to TRBJ2-7; TRBD2 reflects the table's D call only, with no check against the DNA. TRBV21-1 is a pseudogene locus. CDR3 length equals 13 residues. CDR3 nucleotide sequence: TGTGCCAGCAGCCCCTCGGACGGGGACGAGCAGTACTTC. It codes for CASSPSDGDEQYF.

V gene TRBV5-6 combines with J gene TRBJ2-1, with 8 bases fitting TRBD1. The ends lost 4 bases at V and 4 bases at J; junction bases unmatched: 4. This CDR3 is built from 14 residues. From germline, CDR1 is SGHDT and CDR2 YYEEEE. The CDR3 bases are TGTGCCAGCAGCCCGGACAGGGTATACAATGAGCAGTTCTTC. Its translation is CASSPDRVYNEQFF.

The V call is TRBV9, the J call TRBJ2-1, with TRBD2 matching over 8 bases. This CDR3 has 15 residues. Germline CDR1 reads SGDLS; CDR2 reads YYNGEE. V was pared by 3 bases and J by 2 bases, with 4 bases of the junction left unmatched. CDR3 protein: CASSDTSGAYNEQFF. CDR3 sequence (DNA): TGTGCCAGCAGCGACACTAGCGGAGCCTACAATGAGCAGTTCTTC.

The gene calls are TRBV7-2 and TRBJ2-1, with 14 nucleotides matching TRBD2. V lost 4 bases to trimming and J lost 14 bases; unmatched junction nucleotides: 10. The CDR3 is made up of 15 amino acids. Germline CDR1 reads SGHTA; CDR2 reads FQGNSA. The CDR3 region is CASSSTGTSGSFEFF. The DNA of the CDR3 is TGTGCCAGCAGCTCAACCGGGACTAGCGGGAGTTTTGAGTTCTTC.

Notes on this clone: Other DNA variants within this sample encode the same CDR3. V is TRBV18 and J is TRBJ2-7; 12 bases match TRBD1. The CDR3 length is 14 residues. V lost 4 bases and J lost 3; bases outside the gene matches: 1. Germline V gene lookup returns CDR1 KGHSH and CDR2 LQKENI. This CDR3 is CASSRDRGLYEQYF. The CDR3 nucleotides are TGTGCCAGCTCACGGGACAGGGGGCTCTACGAGCAGTACTTC.

The V gene is TRBV12-2, the J gene TRBJ2-7. TRBV12-2 is labeled a pseudogene. CDR3 length: 10 residues. CDR3 amino acids: CASPSREQYF. DNA for the CDR3: TGTGCAAGTCCTTCACGCGAGCAGTACTTC.

This sequence joins TRBV9 and TRBJ2-3; D not certain. The CDR3 spans 12 residues. The V gene's germline CDR1 is SGDLS and CDR2 YYNGEE. V lost 4 bases to trimming and J lost 0 bases, with 3 bases between them. The CDR3 is CASSLSTDTQYF. CDR3 DNA: TGTGCCAGCAGCCTGAGCACAGATACGCAGTATTTT.

V usage is TRBV11-2 and J usage is TRBJ1-1, with TRBD1 matching 7 bases. Losses at the gene ends were 6 bases for V and 14 bases for J; bases not matched to a gene: 9. This CDR3 contains 11 residues. Germline values: CDR1 SGHAT, CDR2 FQNNGV. This chain's CDR3 is CASRHLTGTFF. CDR3 bases: TGTGCCAGCAGACATTTGACAGGGACCTTCTTT.

The J gene is TRBJ2-7, the V gene TRBV6-5; D not resolved. CDR1 and CDR2 (germline): MNHEY, SVGAGI. This CDR3 region has 15 residues. Trimming pared 4 bases from V and 1 base from J, leaving 14 bases between. The CDR3 loop is CASSFLGGASYEQYF. The CDR3, as DNA: TGTGCCAGCAGTTTCCTTGGCGGAGCATCCTACGAGCAGTACTTC.

This clone was counted many times. This chain connects TRBV19 to TRBJ2-2; 7 bases are shared with TRBD2. The CDR3 runs to 16 residues. Germline V gene lookup returns CDR1 LNHDA and CDR2 SQIVND (reference sequence). J gave up 4 bases and V 2 bases, and 7 bases lay outside the gene matches. This CDR3 reads CASSILGGPTTGELFF. In DNA, the CDR3 is TGTGCCAGTAGTATACTGGGAGGGCCCACCACCGGGGAGCTGTTTTTT.

The chain couples TRBV7-3 to TRBJ2-7; TRBD1 aligns across 9 bases. The CDR3 loop spans 14 amino acids. The V and J ends lost 5 bases and 1 base, in that order; junction bases with no gene match: 3. CDR1 is SGHTA, CDR2 FQGTGA, per germline. The CDR3 nucleotides are TGTGCCAGCAGCCCCGGGACAGGGTCCTACGAGCAGTACTTC. Translating it yields CASSPGTGSYEQYF. The full variable domain, its missing parts supplied by reference TRBV7-3 and TRBJ2-7, is GAGVSQTPSNKVTEKGKYVELRCDPISGHTALYWYRQSLGQGPEFLIYFQGTGAADDSGLPNDRFFAVRPEGSVSTLKIQRTERGDSAVYLCASSPGTGSYEQYFGPGTRLTVT.

The chain has TRBV9 and TRBJ2-1; possible D gene TRBD2, 6 bases. This CDR3 is built from 14 residues. Germline CDR1 SGDLS, CDR2 YYNGEE. V shed 0 bases and J shed 10 bases, with 14 bases lying between them. The CDR3 protein is CASSVGLLGGEQFF. CDR3 DNA: TGTGCCAGCAGCGTAGGACTCCTTGGGGGGGAGCAGTTCTTC. Full variable domain (remainder filled in from reference TRBV9 and TRBJ2-1): DSGVTQTPKHLITATGQRVTLRCSPRSGDLSVYWYQQSLDQGLQFLIQYYNGEERAKGNILERFSAQQFPDLHSELNLSSLELGDSALYFCASSVGLLGGEQFFGPGTRLTVL.

This clone showed up just once. The rearrangement links TRBV2 to TRBJ1-6; 7 bases fit TRBD1. CDR1 is SNHLY, CDR2 FYNNEI, per germline. This CDR3 has 15 residues. Germline trimming cut 5 bases from V and 10 bases from J; bases unmatched to any gene: 11. The DNA for the CDR3 is TGTGCCAGCAGTCCACGACAGGGAGGTGGATCACCCCTCCACTTT. Its protein is CASSPRQGGGSPLHF.

The J gene is TRBJ2-5, the V gene TRBV10-3, with 8 bases fitting TRBD1. After removal of 6 bases from V and 4 bases from J, the junction contained 7 bases not matched to a gene. The CDR3 covers 14 residues. CDR1 and CDR2 (germline): ENHRY, SYGVKD. This chain's CDR3 is CAIRKTQGAETQYF. CDR3 in DNA: TGTGCCATCAGAAAGACCCAGGGGGCAGAGACCCAGTACTTC.

The chain combines TRBV5-1 with TRBJ2-7, with D unresolved. V was trimmed by 3 bases and J by 3 bases, leaving 4 bases between them. This CDR3 has 11 amino acids. Per the germline V gene, CDR1 is SGHRS and CDR2 is YFSETQ. DNA for the CDR3: TGCGCCAGCAGCTCCATCTACGAGCAGTACTTC. Amino acid sequence: CASSSIYEQYF.

The rearrangement links TRBV7-3 to TRBJ2-3, with D perhaps matching TRBD2 (5 bases). This CDR3 is 14 amino acids long. Germline CDR1 is SGHTA and CDR2 is FQGTGA. Trimming took 4 bases from V and 4 from J, leaving 12 bases between them. The chain's CDR3 is CASSSDGRADTQYF. CDR3 sequence (DNA): TGTGCCAGCAGCTCGGATGGGAGAGCAGATACGCAGTATTTT.

V and J are TRBV9 and TRBJ2-4; possible D gene TRBD2, 5 bases. V lost 0 bases, J lost 7 bases, and 11 bases lay in between. Germline V CDR1 and CDR2: SGDLS, YYNGEE. The CDR3 runs to 14 residues. CDR3 amino acids: CASSVAGRGNIQYF. The CDR3 region has the DNA TGTGCCAGCAGCGTAGCGGGGAGAGGGAACATTCAGTACTTC.

The genes are TRBV2 and TRBJ2-5; tentative D call: TRBD2 (6 bases). Germline lookup yields CDR1 SNHLY and CDR2 FYNNEI. The CDR3 spans 13 residues. V dropped 6 bases and J dropped 5 bases, with 13 bases sitting between them. As DNA, the CDR3 is TGTGCCAGCAGCCTTAGGAGGGTGGAGACCCAGTACTTC. Translating it yields CASSLRRVETQYF. Looking up the rest from reference TRBV2 and TRBJ2-5 gives the full variable domain: EPEVTQTPSHQVTQMGQEVILRCVPISNHLYFYWYRQILGQKVEFLVSFYNNEISEKSEIFDDQFSVERPDGSNFTLKIRSTKLEDSAMYFCASSLRRVETQYFGPGTRLLVL.

This chain's CDR3 is CASSLLVKRPEGDEQYF. The CDR3 DNA reads TGTGCCAGCAGCTTGCTCGTTAAGCGGCCCGAGGGGGACGAGCAGTACTTC. The chain employs TRBV5-5 and TRBJ2-7; a weak D match, TRBD1 (6 bases). With 1 base removed from V and 5 bases from J, the gap between germline ends came to 22 bases. In germline, CDR1 is SGHKS, CDR2 YYEKEE (reference sequence). The CDR3 is made up of 17 amino acids. Complete variable domain (other parts from reference TRBV5-5 and TRBJ2-7): DAGVTQSPTHLIKTRGQQVTLRCSPISGHKSVSWYQQVLGQGPQFIFQYYEKEERGRGNFPDRFSARQFPNYSSELNVNALLLGDSALYLCASSLLVKRPEGDEQYFGPGTRLTVT.

The chain is built from TRBV10-3 and TRBJ2-3; D is uncertain. Per the germline V gene, CDR1 is ENHRY and CDR2 is SYGVKD. The CDR3 totals 18 residues. V was trimmed by 3 bases and J by 3 bases, leaving 22 bases between them. CDR3 loop: CAISEYSSARGRTDTQYF. Written as DNA, the CDR3 is TGTGCCATCAGTGAATATTCCTCAGCCAGAGGACGAACAGATACGCAGTATTTT.

This chain uses TRBV7-2 with TRBJ1-2; a possible D gene is TRBD1 (5 bases). Trimming removed 1 base at V and 3 bases at J, with 12 bases between. The CDR3 spans 15 residues. Germline V gene data show CDR1 as SGHTA and CDR2 as FQGNSA. DNA of the CDR3: TGTGCCAGCAGCTTAGAAAGCAGGGTGGACTATGGCTACACCTTC. Amino acids: CASSLESRVDYGYTF.

The J gene is TRBJ1-2, the V gene TRBV5-1; unclear D gene. The CDR3 has 14 residues. Trimming cost V 4 bases and J 7 bases, with 17 bases left between them. Germline V gene lookup returns CDR1 SGHRS and CDR2 YFSETQ. CDR3 in amino acids: CASSPRGGELGYTF. CDR3 coding DNA: TGCGCCAGCAGCCCCCGGGGAGGAGAACTTGGCTACACCTTC.

V gene TRBV4-1 combines with J gene TRBJ2-7; D is ambiguous. The CDR3 is made up of 14 amino acids. Germline CDR1 is MGHRA and CDR2 is YSYEKL. V dropped 0 bases and J dropped 1 base, with 7 bases sitting between them. This chain's CDR3 is CASSQERQSYEQYF. The CDR3 coding sequence is TGCGCCAGCAGCCAAGAGAGGCAGTCCTACGAGCAGTACTTC.

The V and J genes are TRBV27 and TRBJ2-7, with 11 bases that match TRBD2. CDR1 and CDR2 from the germline V gene are MNHEY and SMNVEV (reference sequence). J gave up 6 bases and V 8 bases, and 9 bases lay outside the gene matches. This CDR3 has 14 amino acids. In DNA, the CDR3 is TGTGCCAGCGCCGGGCTAGCGGGAGGTAGCGAGCAGTACTTC. This sequence encodes CASAGLAGGSEQYF.

The chain joins TRBV25-1 to TRBJ1-3; tentative D call: TRBD1 (6 bases). This CDR3 contains 16 residues. From germline, CDR1 is MGHDK and CDR2 SYGVNS. V was shortened by 2 bases and J by 0 bases, with 11 bases between the two germline ends. The CDR3 region has the DNA TGTGCCAGCAGTGAAGGTGGGGGGCACTCTGGAAACACCATATATTTT. Translation gives CASSEGGGHSGNTIYF. Full variable domain (rest looked up from reference TRBV25-1 and TRBJ1-3): EADIYQTPRYLVIGTGKKITLECSQTMGHDKMYWYQQDPGMELHLIHYSYGVNSTEKGDLSSESTVSRIRTEHFPLTLESARPSHTSQYLCASSEGGGHSGNTIYFGEGSWLTVV.

This chain joins TRBV15 and TRBJ1-2; D gene ambiguous. Trimming stripped 4 bases from V and 3 bases from J, with 12 bases between. Germline V gene sequence: CDR1 LNHNV, CDR2 YYDKDF (reference sequence). This CDR3 is 14 amino acids long. The CDR3 bases are TGTGCCACCAGCACGGCTTTAAGGGACTATGGCTACACCTTC. This gives the protein CATSTALRDYGYTF. The variable domain in full, completed from reference TRBV15 and TRBJ1-2, reads DAMVIQNPRYQVTQFGKPVTLSCSQTLNHNVMYWYQQKSSQAPKLLFHYYDKDFNNEADTPDNFQSRRPNTSFCFLDIRSPGLGDTAMYLCATSTALRDYGYTFGSGTRLTVV.

This chain links TRBV27 with TRBJ1-1; D ambiguous. The CDR3 contains 14 residues. Germline V gene lookup returns CDR1 MNHEY and CDR2 SMNVEV (reference sequence). With 4 bases removed from V and 6 bases from J, the gap between germline ends came to 15 bases. The DNA of the CDR3 is TGTGCCAGCAGTTACCGGGCCTCGGTGGCTGAAGCTTTCTTT. This gives the protein CASSYRASVAEAFF.

CDR3 sequence reads: CASGRTGPNLAYEQYF. The CDR3 DNA is TGCGCCAGCGGAAGGACAGGGCCTAATTTAGCCTACGAGCAGTACTTC. This chain joins TRBV23-1 and TRBJ2-7, with 8 positions matching TRBD1. TRBV23-1 is assigned to the ORF class and has an uncertain function. The CDR3 spans 16 residues. V lost 8 bases to trimming and J lost 2 bases; unmatched junction nucleotides: 14.